This TCR beta chain was obtained from a study of cytomegalovirus exposure and HLA in healthy donors. V dropped 1 base and J dropped 0 bases, with 8 bases sitting between them. CDR1 SGHTA and CDR2 FQGNSA come from the germline V gene. The CDR3 is 15 amino acids. PCR amplification relied on 60 Vbeta primers (plus 13 Jbeta primers). Here immunoSEQ multiplex PCR was the method, and the copy in TCRdb shows in-frame clones only, minus some. The table has roughly 80,000 clones, around 67% seen once; the top ten hold 6.9%. This chain uses TRBV7-2 with TRBJ2-3; D is unresolved. The sequence came from a woman aged 45 to 65 in good health and CMV-seropositive. The sample was PBMCs. The CDR3 DNA sequence: TGTGCCAGCAGCTTAGTTTCTGAGAGCACAGATACGCAGTATTTT. It yields the protein CASSLVSESTDTQYF.